This is a list of T cell receptor beta chains from one sample in a study of blood T cell repertoires in COVID-19. Sequenced by immunoSEQ multiplex PCR; TCRdb stores in-frame clones only, minus some. Of about 400,000 clones detected, roughly 90% appear once; the ten largest clones hold 0.95% to 1.5%. Specimen: peripheral blood. These receptors all come from a man in his forties with acute or convalescent COVID-19. Both conserved end residues are part of each CDR3. Fields, in order: J gene, V gene, CDR3 protein.

>TRBJ1-1|TRBV28
CASSLIPGSGTEAFF
>TRBJ1-2|TRBV30
CAWNGQEGYGYTF
>TRBJ2-7|TRBV7-6
CASSLGSGTSGIYEQYF
>TRBJ1-4|TRBV30
CAWSVTQPGQGNEKLFF
>TRBJ1-4|TRBV4-1
CASSLLQGEKLFF
>TRBJ1-1|TRBV9
CASSLRSVSTEAFF
>TRBJ2-7|TRBV28
CASRQLLQGFDEQYF
>TRBJ1-1|TRBV3-1/TRBV3-2
CASSQAGQGGYTEAFF
>TRBJ2-5|TRBV28
CASSLLGRGQETQYF
>TRBJ2-5|TRBV25-1
CASSVAGGQETQYF
>TRBJ2-1|TRBV4-1
CASSQGLSGSNEQFF
>TRBJ1-1|TRBV12-3/TRBV12-4
CASRQGGNTEAFF
>TRBJ2-1|TRBV14
CASSETQTGGNEQFF
>TRBJ1-5|TRBV4-2
CASSPLEDRRQPQHF
>TRBJ2-1|TRBV7-9
CASSSGEFDNEQFF
>TRBJ2-7|TRBV19
CASSFGGASYEQYF
>TRBJ1-5|TRBV4-1
CASSPDRERSPGISQPQHF
>TRBJ2-3|TRBV5-4
CASSGTGKLFPDTQYF
>TRBJ2-3|TRBV7-9
CASSLEGVVDTQYF
>TRBJ1-2|TRBV29-1
CSVGRTAPNYGYTF
>TRBJ2-1|TRBV4-1
CASSQPTSGAYNEQFF
>TRBJ1-2|TRBV7-9
CASSLLGQGDWGYTF
>TRBJ2-1|TRBV11-3
CASSRGPAAGANNEQFF
>TRBJ1-1|TRBV18
CASSPQMNTEAFF
>TRBJ1-5|TRBV7-3
CASSYLRVCQPQHF
>TRBJ2-3|TRBV24-1
CATSDPQGTITDTQYF
>TRBJ2-2|TRBV2
CASSGQAGQVVTGELFF
>TRBJ1-1|TRBV4-2
CASSPRGEGEVEAFF
>TRBJ2-3|TRBV2
CASTPDRATDTQYF
>TRBJ2-1|TRBV5-1
CASRFGGAHNEQFF
>TRBJ1-1|TRBV5-1
CASSGSTRSGTEAFF
>TRBJ1-2|TRBV27
CASSLRGSYGYTF
>TRBJ1-5|TRBV19
CASGWAEIRNQPQHF
>TRBJ1-2|TRBV19
CASSLRRDGGDGYTF
>TRBJ2-3|TRBV11-2
CASSPWTRADTQYF
>TRBJ1-3|TRBV5-1
CASSSPGTGGNTIYF
>TRBJ2-7|TRBV7-8
CASSLYGTATYEQYF
>TRBJ2-1|TRBV9
CASSPHAGGHYNEQFF
>TRBJ1-2|TRBV12-3/TRBV12-4
CASSLTGGYGYTF
>TRBJ1-1|TRBV6-1
CASSEYRANTEAFF
>TRBJ2-1|TRBV10-2
CASSESKREIDNEQFF
>TRBJ2-6|TRBV4-1
CASSQVPVYREGYRWANVLTF
>TRBJ2-6|TRBV11-1
CASSHFISGANVLTF
>TRBJ1-3|TRBV11-3
CASSLQGAIGNTIYF
>TRBJ2-3|TRBV11-3
CASSFRLGKGADTQYF